This entry is about one T cell receptor beta chain. Only in-frame clones appear in the TCRdb table, and some are missing; sequencing was by immunoSEQ multiplex PCR. The sample has around 380,000 clones; 88% are singletons. This entry belongs to a study of Ad26.COV2.S vaccination and SARS-CoV-2 variants. Documented treatment: 19 received Ad26.COV2.S at low or high dose, single or two shots; about 5 received placebo; per-sample allocation not given. Day 63 after the first injection of vaccine or placebo was the sampling time. This CDR3 spans 15 amino acids. V was trimmed by 7 bases and J by 7 bases, leaving 22 bases between them. Germline V gene sequence: CDR1 MNHEY, CDR2 SMNVEV (reference sequence).

V gene TRBV27 combines with J gene TRBJ1-2; D may be TRBD1 (6 bases). The sequences come from peripheral blood, collected in a trial of Ad26.COV2.S vaccine versus placebo. The clonotype comes from a person between 18 and 65 years old who received the Ad26.COV2.S COVID-19 vaccine or a placebo. CDR3 nucleotides: TGTGCCAGCATGATAACTACTGGGGGGCTTGGTGGCTACACCTTC. Translated, it gives CASMITTGGLGGYTF.